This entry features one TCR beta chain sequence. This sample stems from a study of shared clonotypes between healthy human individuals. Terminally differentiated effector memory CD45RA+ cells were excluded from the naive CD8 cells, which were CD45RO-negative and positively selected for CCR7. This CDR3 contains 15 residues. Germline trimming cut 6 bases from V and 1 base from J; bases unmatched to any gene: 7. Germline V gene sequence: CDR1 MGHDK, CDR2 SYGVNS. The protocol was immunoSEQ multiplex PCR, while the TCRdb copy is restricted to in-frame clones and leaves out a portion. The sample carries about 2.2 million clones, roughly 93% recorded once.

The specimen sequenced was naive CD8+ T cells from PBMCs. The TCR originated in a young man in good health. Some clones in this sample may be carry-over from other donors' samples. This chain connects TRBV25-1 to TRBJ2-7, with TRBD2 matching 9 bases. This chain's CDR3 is CASSGAGGGSYEQYF. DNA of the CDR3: TGTGCCAGCAGCGGAGCGGGAGGTGGATCCTACGAGCAGTACTTC.